The next 12 T cell receptor beta chains were all read from a single sample in a study of a mutant IDH1 vaccine in newly diagnosed glioma. These receptors lack a known antigen. Described time point: week 11, during vaccination. Each vaccine dose was 300 ug of mutant IDH1 20-mer peptide, with topical imiquimod. Generated by immunoSEQ multiplex PCR, the TCRdb table keeps only in-frame clones and is missing some. The data show 60,000 or so clones, approximately 90% seen once. Sequencing was performed on PBMCs, taken from a glioma patient whose treatment included an IDH1 peptide vaccine. All receptors derive from a man in his forties with glioma.

The genes are TRBV7-9 and TRBJ2-1; TRBD1 or TRBD2 may be the D gene (7 bases each). V was trimmed by 7 bases and J by 7 bases, leaving 17 bases between them. The CDR3 is 14 residues long. CDR1 SEHNR and CDR2 FQNEAQ come from the germline V gene (reference sequence). CDR3 bases: TGTGCCAGCAACTGGGAGGGGGCGATGAATGAGCAGTTCTTC. Translation: CASNWEGAMNEQFF.

V gene TRBV19 combines with J gene TRBJ1-5; D is uncertain. V was pared by 2 bases and J by 7 bases, with 15 bases between. In germline, CDR1 is LNHDA, CDR2 SQIVND (reference sequence). This CDR3 spans 15 amino acids. The CDR3 region has the DNA TGTGCCAGTAGTATATCTCCCGGGCGGCAACAGCCCCAGCATTTT. Its protein product is CASSISPGRQQPQHF.

The chain uses TRBV5-6 and TRBJ2-1, with 15 bases fitting TRBD2. J was trimmed by 2 bases and V by 4 bases; bases with no gene match: 7. Germline lookup yields CDR1 SGHDT and CDR2 YYEEEE. This CDR3 comprises 18 residues. CDR3 residues: CASSPGLAGGPAYNEQFF. The DNA for the CDR3 is TGTGCCAGCAGCCCTGGACTAGCGGGAGGGCCTGCCTACAATGAGCAGTTCTTC.

The rearrangement links TRBV6-1 to TRBJ1-3; no clear D gene. In germline, CDR1 is MNHNS, CDR2 SASEGT. V lost 1 base, J lost 8 bases, and 3 bases lay in between. The CDR3 extends over 11 amino acids. CDR3 coding DNA: TGTGCCAGCAGTGAAGTATACACCATATATTTT. As protein: CASSEVYTIYF.

V usage is TRBV5-6 and J usage is TRBJ2-5; 10 bases align to TRBD2. V was clipped by 4 bases and J by 0 bases; unmatched bases: 3. Germline V gene lookup returns CDR1 SGHDT and CDR2 YYEEEE. The CDR3 is 15 amino acids. In DNA form, the CDR3 reads TGTGCCAGCAGCCTAACTAGCGGGAACCAAGAGACCCAGTACTTC. Translating it yields CASSLTSGNQETQYF. The whole variable domain, remainder taken from reference TRBV5-6 and TRBJ2-5, is DAGVTQSPTHLIKTRGQQVTLRCSPKSGHDTVSWYQQALGQGPQFIFQYYEEEERQRGNFPDRFSGHQFPNYSSELNVNALLLGDSALYLCASSLTSGNQETQYFGPGTRLLVL.

J is TRBJ1-1 and V is TRBV10-3, with D uncertain. Per the germline V gene, CDR1 is ENHRY and CDR2 is SYGVKD. This CDR3 spans 12 amino acids. The V and J ends lost 6 bases and 1 base respectively, with 6 bases between them. CDR3 loop: CAIRRENTEAFF. The CDR3 DNA follows: TGTGCCATCAGGAGGGAGAACACTGAAGCTTTCTTT.

The gene calls are TRBV7-6 and TRBJ1-1; 9 bases line up with TRBD1. The germline CDR1 and CDR2 sequences are SGHVS and FNYEAQ. The CDR3 contains 18 residues. V lost 2 bases and J lost 5; bases outside the gene matches: 15. The CDR3 DNA reads as TGTGCCAGCAGCTTATCCCCCTCCAGACAGGGGGTACAAACTGAAGCTTTCTTT. Protein: CASSLSPSRQGVQTEAFF.

The chain has TRBV10-3 and TRBJ2-5; 11 bases are a match to TRBD2. CDR1 is ENHRY, CDR2 SYGVKD, per germline. CDR3 length: 17 residues. The V and J ends lost 6 bases and 2 bases, in that order; junction bases with no gene match: 11. CDR3 residues: CAISGNGVAGGQETQYF. In nucleotides, the CDR3 is TGTGCCATCAGCGGCAATGGCGTAGCGGGAGGGCAAGAGACCCAGTACTTC.

This chain uses TRBV2 with TRBJ1-2, with D unclear. The CDR3 has 11 amino acids. The V gene lost 2 bases and the J gene lost 7 bases, with 5 bases spanning the gap. Germline CDR1 is SNHLY and CDR2 is FYNNEI. The CDR3 spells CASSERSGYTF. Written as DNA, the CDR3 is TGTGCCAGCAGTGAACGGAGTGGCTACACCTTC.

The chain joins TRBV21-1 to TRBJ2-1; the table calls TRBD2, which could not be checked here. TRBV21-1 is assigned pseudogene status. The CDR3 length is 17 residues. CDR3 nucleotide sequence: TGTGCCAGCAGCTCCCATAAGGGTAGAGCGGGAGGTTATGAGCAGTTCTTC. Protein sequence: CASSSHKGRAGGYEQFF.

The chain employs TRBV27 and TRBJ1-6, with TRBD1 matching over 9 bases. Germline values: CDR1 MNHEY, CDR2 SMNVEV (reference sequence). The CDR3 length is 16 residues. The V segment lost 4 bases and the J segment 11 bases; nucleotides outside the gene matches: 12. The CDR3 loop reads CASSYTTGTGKTPLHF. CDR3 sequence (DNA): TGTGCCAGCAGTTATACTACCGGGACAGGGAAAACACCCCTCCACTTT.

V usage is TRBV7-2 and J usage is TRBJ2-5; 10 bases align to TRBD2. V was pared by 5 bases and J by 5 bases, with 5 bases of the junction left unmatched. The CDR3 runs to 14 residues. Per germline, CDR1 SGHTA and CDR2 FQGNSA. The CDR3 spells CASSRAGGIETQYF. Here the CDR3 DNA reads TGTGCCAGCAGCCGAGCGGGGGGGATCGAGACCCAGTACTTC.